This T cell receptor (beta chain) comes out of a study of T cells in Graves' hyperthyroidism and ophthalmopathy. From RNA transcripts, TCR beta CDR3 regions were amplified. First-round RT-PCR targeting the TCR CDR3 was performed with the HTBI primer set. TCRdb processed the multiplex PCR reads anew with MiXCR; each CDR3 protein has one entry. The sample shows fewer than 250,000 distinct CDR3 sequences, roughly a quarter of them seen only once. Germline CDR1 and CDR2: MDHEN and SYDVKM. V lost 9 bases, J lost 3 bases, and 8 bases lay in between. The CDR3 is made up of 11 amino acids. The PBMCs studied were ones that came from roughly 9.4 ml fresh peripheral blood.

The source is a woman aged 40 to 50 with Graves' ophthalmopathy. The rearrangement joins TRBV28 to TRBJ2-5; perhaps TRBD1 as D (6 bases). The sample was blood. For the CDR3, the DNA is TGTGCCAGGGACAGCAAAGAGACCCAGTACTTC. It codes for CARDSKETQYF.